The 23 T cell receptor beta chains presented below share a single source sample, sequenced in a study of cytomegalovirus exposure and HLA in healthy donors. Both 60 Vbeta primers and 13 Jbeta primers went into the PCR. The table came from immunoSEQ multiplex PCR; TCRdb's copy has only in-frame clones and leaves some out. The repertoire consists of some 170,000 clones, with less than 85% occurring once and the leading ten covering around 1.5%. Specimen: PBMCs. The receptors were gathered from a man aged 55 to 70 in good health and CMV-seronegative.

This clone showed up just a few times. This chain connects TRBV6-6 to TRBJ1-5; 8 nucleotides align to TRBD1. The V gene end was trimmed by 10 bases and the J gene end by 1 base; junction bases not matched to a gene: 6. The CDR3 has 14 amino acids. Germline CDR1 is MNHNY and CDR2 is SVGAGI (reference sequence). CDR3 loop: CATRQGTSNQPQHF. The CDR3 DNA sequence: TGTGCCACACGACAGGGGACGAGCAATCAGCCCCAGCATTTT.

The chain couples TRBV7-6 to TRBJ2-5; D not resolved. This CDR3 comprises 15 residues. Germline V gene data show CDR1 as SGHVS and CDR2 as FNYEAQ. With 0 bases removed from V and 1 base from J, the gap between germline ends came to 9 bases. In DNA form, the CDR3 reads TGTGCCAGCAGCTTAGCGTGGGCAGCCCAAGAGACCCAGTACTTC. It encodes CASSLAWAAQETQYF.

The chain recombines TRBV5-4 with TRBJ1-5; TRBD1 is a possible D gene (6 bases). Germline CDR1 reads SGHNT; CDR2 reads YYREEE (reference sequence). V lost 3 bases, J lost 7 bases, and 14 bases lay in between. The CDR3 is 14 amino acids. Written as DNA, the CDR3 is TGTGCCAGCAGCTGGGGGGGCAATACCCAGCCCCAGCATTTT. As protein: CASSWGGNTQPQHF.

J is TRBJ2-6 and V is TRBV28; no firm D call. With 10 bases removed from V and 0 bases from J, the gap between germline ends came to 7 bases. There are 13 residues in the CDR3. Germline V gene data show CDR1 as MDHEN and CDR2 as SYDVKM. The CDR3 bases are TGTGCCACCCTTATCTCTGGGGCCAACGTCCTGACTTTC. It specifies CATLISGANVLTF.

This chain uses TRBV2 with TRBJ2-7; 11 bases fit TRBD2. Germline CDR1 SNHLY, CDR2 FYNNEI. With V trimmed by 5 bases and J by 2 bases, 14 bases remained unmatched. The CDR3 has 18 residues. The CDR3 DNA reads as TGTGCCAGCAGTATAACCCTAGCGGGGGGATCAGAGGCCTACGAGCAGTACTTC. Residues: CASSITLAGGSEAYEQYF. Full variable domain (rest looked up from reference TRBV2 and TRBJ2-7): EPEVTQTPSHQVTQMGQEVILRCVPISNHLYFYWYRQILGQKVEFLVSFYNNEISEKSEIFDDQFSVERPDGSNFTLKIRSTKLEDSAMYFCASSITLAGGSEAYEQYFGPGTRLTVT.

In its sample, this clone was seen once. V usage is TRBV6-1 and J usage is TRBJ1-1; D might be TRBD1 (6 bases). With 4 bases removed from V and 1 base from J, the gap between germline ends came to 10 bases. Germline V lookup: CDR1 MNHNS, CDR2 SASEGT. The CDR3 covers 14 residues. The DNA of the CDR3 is TGTGCCAGCAGTGCAGTCAGGGGGAACACTGAAGCTTTCTTT. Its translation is CASSAVRGNTEAFF.

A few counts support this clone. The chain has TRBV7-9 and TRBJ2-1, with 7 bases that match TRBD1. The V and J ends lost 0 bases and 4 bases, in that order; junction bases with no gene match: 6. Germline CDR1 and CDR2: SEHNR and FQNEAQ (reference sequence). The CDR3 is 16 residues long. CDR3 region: CASSLATTGFYNEQFF. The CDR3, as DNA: TGTGCCAGCAGCTTAGCAACGACAGGGTTTTACAATGAGCAGTTCTTC.

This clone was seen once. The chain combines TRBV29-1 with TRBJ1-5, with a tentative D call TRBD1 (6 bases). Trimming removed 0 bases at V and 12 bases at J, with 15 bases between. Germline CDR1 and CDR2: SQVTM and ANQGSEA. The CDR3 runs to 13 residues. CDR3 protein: CSVEDGKDRGQHF. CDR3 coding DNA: TGCAGCGTTGAAGATGGGAAGGACAGAGGCCAGCATTTT.

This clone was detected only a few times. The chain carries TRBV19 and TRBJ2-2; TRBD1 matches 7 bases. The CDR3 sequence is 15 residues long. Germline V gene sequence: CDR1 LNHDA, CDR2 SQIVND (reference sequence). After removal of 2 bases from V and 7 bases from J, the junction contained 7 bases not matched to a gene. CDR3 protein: CASSIMQGVGGELFF. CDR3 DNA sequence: TGTGCCAGTAGTATAATGCAGGGGGTCGGCGGGGAGCTGTTTTTT.

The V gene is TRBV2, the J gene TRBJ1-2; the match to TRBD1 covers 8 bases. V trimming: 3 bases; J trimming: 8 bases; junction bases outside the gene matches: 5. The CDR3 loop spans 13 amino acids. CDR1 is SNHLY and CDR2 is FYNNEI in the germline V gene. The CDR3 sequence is CASSETGEGGYTF. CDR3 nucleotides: TGTGCCAGCAGTGAGACAGGGGAGGGCGGCTACACCTTC. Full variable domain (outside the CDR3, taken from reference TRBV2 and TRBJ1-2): EPEVTQTPSHQVTQMGQEVILRCVPISNHLYFYWYRQILGQKVEFLVSFYNNEISEKSEIFDDQFSVERPDGSNFTLKIRSTKLEDSAMYFCASSETGEGGYTFGSGTRLTVV.

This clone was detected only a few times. The CDR3 nucleotides are TGTGCCATCCGATCTACTAGCGGGTTATACTTC. Encoded protein: CAIRSTSGLYF. The J gene is TRBJ2-7, the V gene TRBV10-3, with 9 bases lining up with TRBD2. The CDR3 loop spans 11 amino acids. Unmatched junction bases numbered 9, after V lost 8 bases and J lost 13 bases. Germline V gives CDR1 ENHRY, CDR2 SYGVKD.

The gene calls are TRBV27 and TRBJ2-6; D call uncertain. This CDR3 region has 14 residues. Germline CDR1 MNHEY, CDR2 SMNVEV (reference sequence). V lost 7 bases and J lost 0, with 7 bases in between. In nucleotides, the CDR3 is TGTGCCAGCAATACTTACTCTGGGGCCAACGTCCTGACTTTC. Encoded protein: CASNTYSGANVLTF.

The DNA for the CDR3 is TGTGCCAGCAGGTCCACAGGGTTCCAAGAGACCCAGTACTTC. The encoded protein is CASRSTGFQETQYF. V and J are TRBV27 and TRBJ2-5; a possible D gene is TRBD1 (6 bases). CDR3 length: 14 residues. V was pared by 6 bases and J by 1 base, with 12 bases between. The germline V gene has CDR1 MNHEY and CDR2 SMNVEV (reference sequence).

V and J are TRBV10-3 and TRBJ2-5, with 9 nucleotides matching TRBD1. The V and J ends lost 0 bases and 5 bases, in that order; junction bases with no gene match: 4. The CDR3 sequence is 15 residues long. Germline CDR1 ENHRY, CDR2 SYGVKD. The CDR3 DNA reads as TGTGCCATCAGTGAGTCAGACAGGGGGGTGGAGACCCAGTACTTC. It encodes CAISESDRGVETQYF.

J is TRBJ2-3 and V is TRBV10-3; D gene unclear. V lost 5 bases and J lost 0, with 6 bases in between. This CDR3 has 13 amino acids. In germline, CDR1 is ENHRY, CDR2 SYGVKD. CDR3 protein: CAISLTSTDTQYF. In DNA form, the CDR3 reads TGTGCCATCAGTTTGACAAGCACAGATACGCAGTATTTT.

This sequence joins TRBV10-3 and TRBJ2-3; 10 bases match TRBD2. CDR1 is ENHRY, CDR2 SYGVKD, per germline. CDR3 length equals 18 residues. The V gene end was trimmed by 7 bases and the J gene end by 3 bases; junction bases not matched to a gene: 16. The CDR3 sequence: CAITGEAGGPFGTDTQYF. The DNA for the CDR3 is TGTGCCATCACCGGTGAAGCGGGAGGGCCTTTCGGTACAGATACGCAGTATTTT.

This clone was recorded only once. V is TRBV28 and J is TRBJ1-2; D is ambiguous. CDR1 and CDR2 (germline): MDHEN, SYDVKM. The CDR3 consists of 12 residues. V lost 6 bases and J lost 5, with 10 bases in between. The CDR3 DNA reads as TGTGCCAGCAGCTATACGAATTATGGCTACACCTTC. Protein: CASSYTNYGYTF.

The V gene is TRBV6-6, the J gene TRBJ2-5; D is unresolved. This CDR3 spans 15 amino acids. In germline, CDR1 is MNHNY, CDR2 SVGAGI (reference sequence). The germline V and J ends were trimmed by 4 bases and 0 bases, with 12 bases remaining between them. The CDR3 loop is CASSCSSLNQETQYF. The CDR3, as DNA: TGTGCCAGCAGTTGCTCCTCCCTAAACCAAGAGACCCAGTACTTC.

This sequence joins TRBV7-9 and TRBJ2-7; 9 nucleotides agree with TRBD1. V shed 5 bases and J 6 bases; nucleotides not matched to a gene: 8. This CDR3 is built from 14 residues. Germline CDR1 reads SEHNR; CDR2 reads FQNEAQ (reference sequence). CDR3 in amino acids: CASSLGQGIGEQYF. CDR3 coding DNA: TGTGCCAGCAGCCTGGGACAGGGAATTGGCGAGCAGTACTTC. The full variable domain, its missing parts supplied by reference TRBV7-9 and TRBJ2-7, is DTGVSQNPRHKITKRGQNVTFRCDPISEHNRLYWYRQTLGQGPEFLTYFQNEAQLEKSRLLSDRFSAERPKGSFSTLEIQRTEQGDSAMYLCASSLGQGIGEQYFGPGTRLTVT.

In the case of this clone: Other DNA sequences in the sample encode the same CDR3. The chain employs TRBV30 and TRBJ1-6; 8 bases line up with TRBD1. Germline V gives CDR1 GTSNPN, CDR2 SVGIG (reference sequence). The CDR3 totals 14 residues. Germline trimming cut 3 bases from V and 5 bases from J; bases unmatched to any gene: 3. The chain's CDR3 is CAWSRGQDNSPLHF. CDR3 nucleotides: TGTGCCTGGAGCAGGGGACAGGATAATTCACCCCTCCACTTT.

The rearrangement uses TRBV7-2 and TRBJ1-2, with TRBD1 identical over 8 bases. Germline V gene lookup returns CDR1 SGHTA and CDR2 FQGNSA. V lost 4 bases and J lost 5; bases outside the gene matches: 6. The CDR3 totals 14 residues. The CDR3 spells CASSSDRGRYGYTF. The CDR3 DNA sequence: TGTGCCAGCAGCTCCGACAGGGGTAGATATGGCTACACCTTC.

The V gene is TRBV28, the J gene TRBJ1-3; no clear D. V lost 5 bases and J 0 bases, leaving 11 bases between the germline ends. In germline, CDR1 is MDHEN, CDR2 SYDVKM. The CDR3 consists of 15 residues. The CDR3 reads CASSALSVSGNTIYF. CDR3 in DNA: TGTGCCAGCAGTGCTCTTAGTGTCTCTGGAAACACCATATATTTT.

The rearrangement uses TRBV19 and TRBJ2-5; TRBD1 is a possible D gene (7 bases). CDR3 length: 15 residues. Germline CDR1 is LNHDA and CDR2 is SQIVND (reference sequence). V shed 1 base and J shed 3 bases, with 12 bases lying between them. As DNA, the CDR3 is TGTGCCAGTAGTATAGGGGGCAGGGGGGAAGAGACCCAGTACTTC. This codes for CASSIGGRGEETQYF.